A selection of T cell receptor beta chains follows, all from one sample in a study of identical twins. MiXCR, run by TCRdb on the 5' RACE reads, gives a single entry per CDR3 protein. The table includes 690,000 or so distinct CDR3 sequences, about 9.4% detected once. Another study also made use of these data, one on yellow fever vaccine responses in identical twins.

Sequencing input: PBMCs. The receptors were sampled from a woman under 30 in good health. The CDR3 runs from the conserved cysteine through the conserved F or W. A D gene is named only where the DNA matches it firmly. The size entry is marked missing in some rows and otherwise reads once, few, many or a size class.

clone_size: -; v_call: TRBV7-2; d_call: -; cdr3_length: 14; j_call: TRBJ2-5; cdr3_aa: CASSPPTAPETQYF; cdr3_nt: TGTGCCAGCAGCCCCCCGACAGCCCCTGAGACCCAGTACTTC
clone_size: many; v_call: TRBV10-3; d_call: TRBD2; cdr3_length: 16; j_call: TRBJ2-1; cdr3_aa: CAIRTILAGGSNEQFF; cdr3_nt: TGTGCCATCAGGACTATACTAGCGGGGGGGAGCAATGAGCAGTTCTTC
clone_size: few; v_call: TRBV7-9; d_call: -; cdr3_length: 13; j_call: TRBJ2-5; cdr3_aa: CASSDRGWETQYF; cdr3_nt: TGTGCCAGCAGCGACAGAGGGTGGGAGACCCAGTACTTC
clone_size: -; v_call: TRBV6-5; d_call: -; cdr3_length: 13; j_call: TRBJ2-3; cdr3_aa: CASRTSLVDTQYF; cdr3_nt: TGTGCCAGCCGTACTAGCTTGGTAGATACGCAGTATTTT
clone_size: few; v_call: TRBV27; d_call: TRBD1; cdr3_length: 13; j_call: TRBJ1-5; cdr3_aa: CASADRVEQPQHF; cdr3_nt: TGTGCCAGCGCCGACAGGGTAGAACAGCCCCAGCATTTT
clone_size: few; v_call: TRBV25-1; d_call: -; cdr3_length: 14; j_call: TRBJ2-7; cdr3_aa: CASSAAVKNYEQYF; cdr3_nt: TGTGCCAGCAGTGCGGCGGTCAAAAACTACGAGCAGTACTTC
clone_size: once; v_call: TRBV14; d_call: -; cdr3_length: 17; j_call: TRBJ2-1; cdr3_aa: CASSQDPTGSTYNEQFF; cdr3_nt: TGTGCCAGCAGCCAAGACCCTACCGGGAGTACCTACAATGAGCAGTTCTTC
clone_size: few; v_call: TRBV12-3/TRBV12-4; d_call: -; cdr3_length: 15; j_call: TRBJ2-7; cdr3_aa: CASTTGGGLAYEQYF; cdr3_nt: TGTGCCAGCACAACGGGAGGGGGCTTGGCCTACGAGCAGTACTTC
clone_size: -; v_call: TRBV6-2/TRBV6-3; d_call: -; cdr3_length: 21; j_call: TRBJ2-6; cdr3_aa: CASSSFGGDRTVRSGANVLTF; cdr3_nt: TGTGCCAGCAGTTCCTTTGGGGGGGACAGGACCGTAAGATCTGGGGCCAACGTCCTGACTTTC
clone_size: few; v_call: TRBV11-2; d_call: TRBD2; cdr3_length: 15; j_call: TRBJ2-3; cdr3_aa: CASSREREWADTQYF; cdr3_nt: TGTGCCAGCAGCCGTGAGCGGGAGTGGGCAGATACGCAGTATTTT
clone_size: few; v_call: TRBV29-1; d_call: -; cdr3_length: 13; j_call: TRBJ2-3; cdr3_aa: CSVVGRSGATQYF; cdr3_nt: TGCAGCGTTGTGGGACGGTCCGGGGCTACGCAGTATTTT
clone_size: -; v_call: TRBV11-2; d_call: TRBD2; cdr3_length: 17; j_call: TRBJ2-2; cdr3_aa: CASSLLSGLAKPGELFF; cdr3_nt: TGTGCCAGCAGCTTATTAAGTGGACTAGCGAAACCCGGGGAGCTGTTTTTT
clone_size: -; v_call: TRBV12-3/TRBV12-4; d_call: -; cdr3_length: 16; j_call: TRBJ1-4; cdr3_aa: CASSPPFEGPWEKLFF; cdr3_nt: TGTGCCAGCAGTCCGCCATTTGAGGGGCCTTGGGAAAAACTGTTTTTT
clone_size: few; v_call: TRBV6-1; d_call: -; cdr3_length: 14; j_call: TRBJ1-1; cdr3_aa: CASSAPGIYPEAFF; cdr3_nt: TGTGCCAGCAGTGCGCCAGGGATATACCCTGAAGCTTTCTTT
clone_size: many; v_call: TRBV3-1; d_call: -; cdr3_length: 13; j_call: TRBJ2-7; cdr3_aa: CASSQRDSGEQYF; cdr3_nt: TGTGCCAGCAGCCAACGGGACTCGGGGGAGCAGTACTTC
clone_size: few; v_call: TRBV6-2/TRBV6-3; d_call: -; cdr3_length: 13; j_call: TRBJ2-2; cdr3_aa: CASVRRGNGELFF; cdr3_nt: TGTGCCAGCGTACGAAGGGGAAACGGGGAGCTGTTTTTT
clone_size: few; v_call: TRBV7-9; d_call: -; cdr3_length: 14; j_call: TRBJ2-7; cdr3_aa: CASSSRTTHYEQYF; cdr3_nt: TGTGCCAGCAGCTCCCGGACAACTCACTACGAGCAGTACTTC
clone_size: few; v_call: TRBV7-2; d_call: -; cdr3_length: 14; j_call: TRBJ2-5; cdr3_aa: CASSAIQGYETQYF; cdr3_nt: TGTGCCAGCAGCGCAATCCAGGGCTACGAGACCCAGTACTTC
clone_size: -; v_call: TRBV10-1; d_call: TRBD2; cdr3_length: 17; j_call: TRBJ2-3; cdr3_aa: CASSEFEAGGRTDTQYF; cdr3_nt: TGCGCCAGCAGTGAGTTCGAAGCGGGAGGTCGTACAGATACGCAGTATTTT
clone_size: few; v_call: TRBV20-1; d_call: -; cdr3_length: 14; j_call: TRBJ2-7; cdr3_aa: CSASRTGTPYEQYF; cdr3_nt: TGCAGTGCTTCCAGAACCGGGACTCCCTACGAGCAGTACTTC
clone_size: -; v_call: TRBV20-1; d_call: -; cdr3_length: 15; j_call: TRBJ1-1; cdr3_aa: CSARDSGASNTEAFF; cdr3_nt: TGCAGTGCTAGAGATTCAGGGGCTTCGAACACTGAAGCTTTCTTT
clone_size: few; v_call: TRBV5-1; d_call: TRBD2; cdr3_length: 16; j_call: TRBJ2-3; cdr3_aa: CASSSRGRGSGDTQYF; cdr3_nt: TGCGCCAGCAGCTCTCGCGGGAGAGGGAGTGGAGATACGCAGTATTTT
clone_size: many; v_call: TRBV7-9; d_call: TRBD1; cdr3_length: 15; j_call: TRBJ2-7; cdr3_aa: CASKRHIGTAYEQYF; cdr3_nt: TGTGCCAGCAAACGCCACATCGGGACAGCCTACGAGCAGTACTTC
clone_size: -; v_call: TRBV6-1; d_call: -; cdr3_length: 12; j_call: TRBJ2-7; cdr3_aa: CASRGRGTGRYF; cdr3_nt: TGTGCCAGCAGAGGGAGAGGAACGGGACGGTACTTC
clone_size: many; v_call: TRBV6-5; d_call: -; cdr3_length: 11; j_call: TRBJ1-1; cdr3_aa: CASSRGAEAFF; cdr3_nt: TGTGCCAGCAGCCGTGGGGCTGAAGCTTTCTTT
clone_size: -; v_call: TRBV20-1; d_call: TRBD1; cdr3_length: 13; j_call: TRBJ1-4; cdr3_aa: CSASKDRDEKLFF; cdr3_nt: TGCAGTGCTTCAAAGGACAGGGACGAAAAACTGTTTTTT
clone_size: few; v_call: TRBV7-2; d_call: TRBD1; cdr3_length: 14; j_call: TRBJ2-7; cdr3_aa: CASSGRDRPYEQYF; cdr3_nt: TGTGCCAGCAGCGGACGGGACAGGCCCTACGAGCAGTACTTC
clone_size: -; v_call: TRBV7-3; d_call: -; cdr3_length: 13; j_call: TRBJ2-1; cdr3_aa: CASAAGSYNEQFF; cdr3_nt: TGTGCCAGCGCAGCCGGCTCCTACAATGAGCAGTTCTTC
clone_size: few; v_call: TRBV4-3; d_call: -; cdr3_length: 16; j_call: TRBJ2-7; cdr3_aa: CASSQDRGRRSYEQYF; cdr3_nt: TGCGCCAGCAGCCAAGATCGTGGGCGGCGGTCCTACGAGCAGTACTTC
clone_size: -; v_call: TRBV9; d_call: -; cdr3_length: 19; j_call: TRBJ2-6; cdr3_aa: CASSNSISEVPGGANVLTF; cdr3_nt: TGTGCCAGCAGCAACTCCATATCTGAGGTCCCTGGAGGGGCCAACGTCCTGACTTTC
clone_size: -; v_call: TRBV2; d_call: -; cdr3_length: 13; j_call: TRBJ1-4; cdr3_aa: CASGRVLYEKLFF; cdr3_nt: TGTGCCAGCGGGAGGGTTCTGTATGAAAAACTGTTTTTT
clone_size: -; v_call: TRBV18; d_call: TRBD1; cdr3_length: 16; j_call: TRBJ2-6; cdr3_aa: CASSPSGGAGANVLTF; cdr3_nt: TGTGCCAGCTCACCTTCAGGGGGCGCTGGGGCCAACGTCCTGACTTTC
clone_size: -; v_call: TRBV24-1; d_call: TRBD1; cdr3_length: 17; j_call: TRBJ2-3; cdr3_aa: CATSEGTGGYGTDTQYF; cdr3_nt: TGTGCCACCAGTGAGGGTACAGGGGGCTACGGCACAGATACGCAGTATTTT
clone_size: many; v_call: TRBV7-2; d_call: -; cdr3_length: 13; j_call: TRBJ2-3; cdr3_aa: CASSLASADTQYF; cdr3_nt: TGTGCCAGCAGCTTAGCAAGTGCAGATACGCAGTATTTT
clone_size: many; v_call: TRBV5-1; d_call: -; cdr3_length: 14; j_call: TRBJ2-7; cdr3_aa: CASSSSGPHYEQYF; cdr3_nt: TGCGCCAGCAGCTCATCCGGACCCCACTACGAGCAGTACTTC
clone_size: -; v_call: TRBV12-3/TRBV12-4; d_call: TRBD1; cdr3_length: 17; j_call: TRBJ2-2; cdr3_aa: CASSPDRDERATGELFF; cdr3_nt: TGTGCCAGCAGTCCCGACAGGGACGAGCGAGCGACCGGGGAGCTGTTTTTT
clone_size: many; v_call: TRBV10-3; d_call: -; cdr3_length: 14; j_call: TRBJ1-5; cdr3_aa: CAISERGADQPQHF; cdr3_nt: TGTGCCATCAGTGAGAGAGGGGCAGACCAGCCCCAGCATTTT
clone_size: few; v_call: TRBV12-3/TRBV12-4; d_call: -; cdr3_length: 17; j_call: TRBJ2-4; cdr3_aa: CASSPSGGGVAKNIQYF; cdr3_nt: TGTGCCAGCAGTCCAAGTGGGGGCGGCGTAGCCAAAAACATTCAGTACTTC
clone_size: many; v_call: TRBV28; d_call: -; cdr3_length: 11; j_call: TRBJ2-7; cdr3_aa: CASSLTGEQYF; cdr3_nt: TGCGCCAGCAGCCTTACAGGCGAGCAGTACTTC
clone_size: -; v_call: TRBV11-2; d_call: -; cdr3_length: 15; j_call: TRBJ2-7; cdr3_aa: CASSLESALSYEQYF; cdr3_nt: TGTGCCAGCAGCTTAGAGTCAGCCCTCTCCTACGAGCAGTACTTC
clone_size: -; v_call: TRBV12-3/TRBV12-4; d_call: -; cdr3_length: 14; j_call: TRBJ2-5; cdr3_aa: CASRPKGLDETQYF; cdr3_nt: TGTGCCAGCCGACCGAAGGGGTTGGACGAGACCCAGTACTTC
clone_size: -; v_call: TRBV11-2; d_call: TRBD2; cdr3_length: 18; j_call: TRBJ2-1; cdr3_aa: CASSLGPTSVSSYNEQFF; cdr3_nt: TGTGCCAGCAGCTTGGGACCCACTAGCGTCAGCTCCTACAATGAGCAGTTCTTC